These T cell receptor beta chains were read from a single sample in a study of T cells in Graves' hyperthyroidism and ophthalmopathy. Using its own MiXCR run on the multiplex PCR reads, TCRdb lists one record per CDR3 protein. The sample records roughly 400,000 distinct CDR3 sequences, 11% to 15% being singletons. Sequencing input: blood. The receptors were gathered from a man between 50 and 59 years old with Graves' ophthalmopathy. CDR3s include the opening cysteine and the closing phenylalanine or tryptophan. The order of the fields is D gene, clone size, V gene, J gene, CDR3 length, CDR3 protein, CDR3 DNA. The D gene is left open where the match is weak. Rows give clone size only sometimes, using once, few, many, or a class for an expanded clone.

D: TRBD1
size: few
V: TRBV6-1
J: TRBJ1-5
length: 16
CDR3: CASSNTRTGSNQPQHF
DNA: TGTGCCAGCAGTAACACCCGGACAGGGAGCAATCAGCCCCAGCATTTT

D: .
size: many
V: TRBV30
J: TRBJ2-7
length: 15
CDR3: CAWSDRVVGNYEQYF
DNA: TGTGCCTGGAGTGATCGCGTTGTAGGGAACTACGAGCAGTACTTC

D: .
size: few
V: TRBV14
J: TRBJ2-1
length: 13
CDR3: CASSQDLGERQFF
DNA: TGTGCCAGCAGCCAAGATCTGGGGGAAAGGCAGTTCTTC

D: .
size: many
V: TRBV5-1
J: TRBJ2-7
length: 15
CDR3: CASSKTSQSSYEQYF
DNA: TGCGCCAGCAGCAAAACTAGCCAAAGCTCCTACGAGCAGTACTTC

D: TRBD2
size: many
V: TRBV15
J: TRBJ2-5
length: 14
CDR3: CATSISSGSETQYF
DNA: TGTGCCACCAGCATCTCTAGCGGGAGCGAGACCCAGTACTTC

D: TRBD2
size: many
V: TRBV19
J: TRBJ2-3
length: 17
CDR3: CASSIDIAGGPLDTQYF
DNA: TGTGCCAGTAGTATAGATATCGCGGGAGGGCCGCTTGATACGCAGTATTTT

D: TRBD1
size: few
V: TRBV6-2/TRBV6-3
J: TRBJ1-3
length: 18
CDR3: CASRQGAGSRIVGNTIYF
DNA: TGTGCCAGCAGACAGGGGGCAGGCAGCCGAATAGTTGGAAACACCATATATTTT

D: .
size: few
V: TRBV3-1
J: TRBJ2-2
length: 16
CDR3: CASSHRRAPLTGELFF
DNA: TGTGCCAGCAGCCACAGGAGGGCCCCGTTGACCGGGGAGCTGTTTTTT

D: .
size: .
V: TRBV5-1
J: TRBJ2-1
length: 17
CDR3: CASSFAASLGGYNEQFF
DNA: TGCGCCAGCAGCTTCGCCGCAAGTCTAGGGGGATACAATGAGCAGTTCTTC

D: .
size: many
V: TRBV6-2/TRBV6-3
J: TRBJ2-7
length: 15
CDR3: CASSPLGPSSYEQYF
DNA: TGTGCCAGCAGCCCCTTGGGGCCTAGCTCCTACGAGCAGTACTTC

D: TRBD1
size: .
V: TRBV20-1
J: TRBJ2-2
length: 13
CDR3: CSARQGSIGELFF
DNA: TGCAGTGCCAGACAGGGTTCAATCGGGGAGCTGTTTTTT

D: .
size: many
V: TRBV11-2
J: TRBJ2-7
length: 16
CDR3: CASSPPGLPSPLEQYF
DNA: TGTGCCAGCAGCCCCCCCGGGCTCCCGTCCCCCTTGGAGCAGTACTTC

D: TRBD2
size: once
V: TRBV20-1
J: TRBJ2-3
length: 17
CDR3: CSASPARTSGSTDTQYF
DNA: TGCAGTGCTAGCCCAGCCCGGACTAGCGGCAGCACAGATACGCAGTATTTT

D: TRBD2
size: many
V: TRBV12-3/TRBV12-4
J: TRBJ2-1
length: 15
CDR3: CASSSGLAGVHEQFF
DNA: TGTGCCAGCAGTTCCGGACTAGCGGGAGTCCATGAGCAGTTCTTC

D: .
size: .
V: TRBV12-3/TRBV12-4
J: TRBJ1-2
length: 10
CDR3: CASSPFGYTF
DNA: TGTGCCAGCAGTCCCTTTGGCTACACCTTC

D: TRBD2
size: many
V: TRBV5-1
J: TRBJ2-3
length: 15
CDR3: CASSLEAGGSDTQYF
DNA: TGCGCCAGCAGCTTGGAGGCGGGGGGGTCAGATACGCAGTATTTT

D: .
size: few
V: TRBV29-1
J: TRBJ2-3
length: 12
CDR3: CSVEPLSDTQYF
DNA: TGCAGCGTTGAACCACTCTCAGATACGCAGTATTTT

D: .
size: many
V: TRBV7-9
J: TRBJ2-1
length: 14
CDR3: CASSLEGWGNEQFF
DNA: TGTGCCAGCAGCTTGGAGGGGTGGGGTAATGAGCAGTTCTTC

D: .
size: few
V: TRBV5-1
J: TRBJ2-1
length: 13
CDR3: CASSLKGGSEQFF
DNA: TGCGCCAGCAGCTTGAAGGGGGGTTCCGAGCAGTTCTTC

D: .
size: few
V: TRBV20-1
J: TRBJ1-5
length: 13
CDR3: CSARWRPHQPQHF
DNA: TGCAGTGCTAGGTGGAGACCCCATCAGCCCCAGCATTTT

D: .
size: many
V: TRBV20-1
J: TRBJ1-5
length: 14
CDR3: CSASPDWFGQPQHF
DNA: TGCAGTGCTAGCCCAGACTGGTTCGGGCAGCCCCAGCATTTT

D: TRBD1
size: few
V: TRBV27
J: TRBJ2-3
length: 15
CDR3: CASQIWTGRGDTQYF
DNA: TGTGCCAGCCAGATTTGGACAGGGCGTGGAGATACGCAGTATTTT

D: TRBD1
size: many
V: TRBV5-1
J: TRBJ2-1
length: 16
CDR3: CASNPDRVSSYNEQFF
DNA: TGCGCCAGCAACCCCGACAGGGTAAGCTCCTACAATGAGCAGTTCTTC

D: .
size: few
V: TRBV27
J: TRBJ2-5
length: 13
CDR3: CAAGLGDLETQYF
DNA: TGTGCCGCGGGGTTAGGTGATCTAGAGACCCAGTACTTC

D: TRBD1
size: .
V: TRBV10-3
J: TRBJ2-3
length: 13
CDR3: CAIDDRGTDTQYF
DNA: TGTGCCATCGATGACAGGGGCACAGATACGCAGTATTTT

D: .
size: many
V: TRBV3-1
J: TRBJ2-1
length: 16
CDR3: CASSQPAVGAGNEQFF
DNA: TGTGCCAGCAGCCAACCAGCGGTCGGAGCGGGCAATGAGCAGTTCTTC

D: .
size: many
V: TRBV5-1
J: TRBJ2-7
length: 17
CDR3: CASSLAGSAGVPYEQYF
DNA: TGCGCCAGCAGCTTGGCGGGTTCGGCAGGGGTGCCCTACGAGCAGTACTTC

D: TRBD2
size: .
V: TRBV5-1
J: TRBJ2-1
length: 16
CDR3: CASSLGRTSGTDEQFF
DNA: TGCGCCAGCAGCCTGGGTAGGACTAGCGGGACTGATGAGCAGTTCTTC

D: .
size: many
V: TRBV7-9
J: TRBJ1-5
length: 17
CDR3: CASSWVGSGFDNQPQHF
DNA: TGTGCCAGCAGCTGGGTTGGTTCCGGTTTCGACAATCAGCCCCAGCATTTT

D: .
size: many
V: TRBV12-3/TRBV12-4
J: TRBJ2-4
length: 16
CDR3: CASSLPPGGAKNIQYF
DNA: TGTGCCAGCAGTTTACCCCCGGGCGGAGCCAAAAACATTCAGTACTTC

D: TRBD1
size: many
V: TRBV4-1
J: TRBJ1-2
length: 16
CDR3: CASSHRTGSPNYGYTF
DNA: TGCGCCAGCAGCCATAGGACAGGGAGCCCTAACTATGGCTACACCTTC

D: TRBD2
size: many
V: TRBV3-1
J: TRBJ2-5
length: 15
CDR3: CASSQDPLAVETQYF
DNA: TGTGCCAGCAGCCAAGATCCGCTAGCGGTGGAGACCCAGTACTTC

D: TRBD1
size: many
V: TRBV2
J: TRBJ2-7
length: 15
CDR3: CASSAQGESSYEQYF
DNA: TGTGCCAGCAGCGCACAGGGGGAAAGCTCCTACGAGCAGTACTTC

D: .
size: many
V: TRBV7-8
J: TRBJ2-3
length: 14
CDR3: CASSLRGPSDTQYF
DNA: TGTGCCAGCAGCTTGCGGGGGCCTTCAGATACGCAGTATTTT

D: .
size: few
V: TRBV12-3/TRBV12-4
J: TRBJ2-6
length: 15
CDR3: CASSFQGSGANVLTF
DNA: TGTGCCAGCAGTTTCCAGGGCTCTGGGGCCAACGTCCTGACTTTC

D: .
size: few
V: TRBV6-1
J: TRBJ1-2
length: 13
CDR3: CASTSTGLYGYTF
DNA: TGTGCCAGCACCTCAACAGGGTTATATGGCTACACCTTC

D: TRBD1
size: many
V: TRBV18
J: TRBJ2-4
length: 17
CDR3: CASSPQRTGLAKNIQYF
DNA: TGTGCCAGCTCACCACAGAGGACAGGTCTAGCCAAAAACATTCAGTACTTC

D: .
size: once
V: TRBV29-1
J: TRBJ2-5
length: 12
CDR3: CSVTGLGETQYF
DNA: TGCAGCGTTACAGGCCTGGGAGAGACCCAGTACTTC

D: TRBD2
size: .
V: TRBV20-1
J: TRBJ2-3
length: 14
CDR3: CSARTSGRADTQYF
DNA: TGCAGTGCAAGGACTAGCGGGAGAGCAGATACGCAGTATTTT

D: .
size: many
V: TRBV2
J: TRBJ1-2
length: 16
CDR3: CASSDPRANSLYGYTF
DNA: TGTGCCAGCAGTGATCCCAGGGCTAATTCCCTCTATGGCTACACCTTC

D: .
size: many
V: TRBV6-1
J: TRBJ1-2
length: 13
CDR3: CASRKTVQYGYTF
DNA: TGTGCCAGCAGAAAGACAGTTCAGTATGGCTACACCTTC

D: TRBD1
size: many
V: TRBV11-3
J: TRBJ1-1
length: 15
CDR3: CASSSITGAWTEAFF
DNA: TGTGCCAGCAGCTCGATAACAGGGGCGTGGACTGAAGCTTTCTTT

D: TRBD2
size: many
V: TRBV7-9
J: TRBJ2-1
length: 16
CDR3: CASSPQGGRDNNEQFF
DNA: TGTGCCAGCAGTCCGCAAGGCGGGAGGGATAACAATGAGCAGTTCTTC

D: .
size: many
V: TRBV7-9
J: TRBJ2-5
length: 16
CDR3: CASTPAGGTGLETQYF
DNA: TGTGCCAGCACCCCGGCGGGGGGGACAGGCTTGGAGACCCAGTACTTC

D: .
size: many
V: TRBV30
J: TRBJ2-7
length: 15
CDR3: CAWMNRAGTSYEQYF
DNA: TGTGCCTGGATGAATCGGGCAGGGACCTCCTACGAGCAGTACTTC

D: TRBD2
size: .
V: TRBV7-9
J: TRBJ2-1
length: 17
CDR3: CASSDGRAGVVYNEQFF
DNA: TGTGCCAGCTCCGACGGTAGAGCGGGAGTTGTCTACAATGAGCAGTTCTTC

D: .
size: many
V: TRBV5-1
J: TRBJ2-1
length: 15
CDR3: CASSSGTPTYNEQFF
DNA: TGCGCCAGCAGCTCCGGGACTCCTACCTACAATGAGCAGTTCTTC

D: .
size: .
V: TRBV10-2
J: TRBJ2-5
length: 11
CDR3: CATHQTGYLYF
DNA: TGCGCCACCCACCAAACAGGGTATCTTTACTTC

D: .
size: many
V: TRBV30
J: TRBJ1-2
length: 17
CDR3: CAWSAAPLWTKERGYTF
DNA: TGTGCCTGGAGCGCCGCCCCCCTTTGGACGAAAGAGAGGGGCTACACCTTC

D: .
size: few
V: TRBV28
J: TRBJ1-4
length: 13
CDR3: CASSWGRSEKLFF
DNA: TGTGCCAGCAGTTGGGGGAGGAGTGAAAAACTGTTTTTT

D: TRBD2
size: few
V: TRBV12-3/TRBV12-4
J: TRBJ2-1
length: 16
CDR3: CASTIGLAGAWWQQFF
DNA: TGTGCCAGCACCATAGGACTAGCGGGAGCTTGGTGGCAACAGTTCTTC

D: TRBD1
size: many
V: TRBV7-9
J: TRBJ2-7
length: 15
CDR3: CASTDRGTGLYEQYF
DNA: TGTGCCAGCACTGACCGCGGGACAGGGCTCTACGAGCAGTACTTC

D: TRBD2
size: few
V: TRBV7-9
J: TRBJ2-1
length: 13
CDR3: CASSFTSGTEQFF
DNA: TGTGCCAGCAGCTTTACTAGCGGAACAGAGCAGTTCTTC

D: .
size: .
V: TRBV20-1
J: TRBJ1-4
length: 14
CDR3: CSAREAGRDEKLFF
DNA: TGCAGTGCTAGAGAGGCAGGGAGGGATGAAAAACTGTTTTTT

D: .
size: few
V: TRBV11-2
J: TRBJ2-1
length: 14
CDR3: CASSSDQNYNEQFF
DNA: TGTGCCAGCAGTTCGGACCAGAACTACAATGAGCAGTTCTTC